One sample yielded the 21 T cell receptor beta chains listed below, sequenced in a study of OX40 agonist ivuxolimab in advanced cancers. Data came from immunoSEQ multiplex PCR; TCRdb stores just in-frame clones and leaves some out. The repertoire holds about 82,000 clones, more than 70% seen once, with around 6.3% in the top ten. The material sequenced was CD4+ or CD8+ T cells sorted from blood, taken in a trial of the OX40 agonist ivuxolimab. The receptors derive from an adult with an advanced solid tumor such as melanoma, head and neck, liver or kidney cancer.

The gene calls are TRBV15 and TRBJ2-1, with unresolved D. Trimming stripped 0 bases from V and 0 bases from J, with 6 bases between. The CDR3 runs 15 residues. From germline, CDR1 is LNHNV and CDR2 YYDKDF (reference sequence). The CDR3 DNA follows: TGTGCCACCAGCAGAGACCCCAACTCCTACAATGAGCAGTTCTTC. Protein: CATSRDPNSYNEQFF.

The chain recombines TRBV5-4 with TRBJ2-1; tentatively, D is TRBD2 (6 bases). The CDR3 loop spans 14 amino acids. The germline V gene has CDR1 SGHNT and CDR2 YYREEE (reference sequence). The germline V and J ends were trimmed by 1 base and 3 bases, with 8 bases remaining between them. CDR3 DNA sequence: TGTGCCAGCAGCTTGAACGGGGGCTACAATGAGCAGTTCTTC. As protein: CASSLNGGYNEQFF.

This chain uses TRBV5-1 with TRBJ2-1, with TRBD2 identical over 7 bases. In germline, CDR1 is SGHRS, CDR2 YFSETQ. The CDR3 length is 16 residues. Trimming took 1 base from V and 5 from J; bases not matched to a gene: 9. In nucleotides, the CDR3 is TGCGCCAGCAGCTTGTGGGCCGGGACTACTAACAATGAGCAGTTCTTC. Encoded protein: CASSLWAGTTNNEQFF.

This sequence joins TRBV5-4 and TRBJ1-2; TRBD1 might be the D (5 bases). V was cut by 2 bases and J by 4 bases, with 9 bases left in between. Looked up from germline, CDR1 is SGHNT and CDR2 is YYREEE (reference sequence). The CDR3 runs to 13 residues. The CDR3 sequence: CASSLRGLYGYTF. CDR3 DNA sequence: TGTGCCAGCAGCTTAAGGGGTCTCTATGGCTACACCTTC.

In nucleotides, the CDR3 is TGTGCCATCAGTGGGACAGATCAGCCCCAGCATTTT. Protein product: CAISGTDQPQHF. The chain links TRBV10-3 to TRBJ1-5, with D possibly matching TRBD1 (6 bases). Trimming left V 4 bases short and J 5 bases short, with 6 bases between. From germline, CDR1 is ENHRY and CDR2 SYGVKD. The CDR3 consists of 12 residues.

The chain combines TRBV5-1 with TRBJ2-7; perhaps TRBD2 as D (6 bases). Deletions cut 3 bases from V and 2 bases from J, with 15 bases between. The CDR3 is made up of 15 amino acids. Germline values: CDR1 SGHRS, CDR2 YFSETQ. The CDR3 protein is CASSSGDPAAYEQYF. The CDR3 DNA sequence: TGCGCCAGCAGCTCGGGGGACCCAGCCGCCTACGAGCAGTACTTC.

CDR3 residues: CASSYYSREKLFF. In DNA form, the CDR3 reads TGTGCCAGCAGTTACTACAGCAGGGAAAAACTGTTTTTT. V gene TRBV6-5 combines with J gene TRBJ1-4; D remains ambiguous. V gave up 1 base and J gave up 8 bases, with 8 bases separating them. The CDR3 loop spans 13 amino acids. Germline V gene lookup returns CDR1 MNHEY and CDR2 SVGAGI.

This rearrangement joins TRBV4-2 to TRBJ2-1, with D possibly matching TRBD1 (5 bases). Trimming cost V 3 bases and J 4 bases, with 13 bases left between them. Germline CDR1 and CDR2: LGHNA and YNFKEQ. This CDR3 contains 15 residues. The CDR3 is CASSHQGGVYNEQFF. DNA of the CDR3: TGTGCCAGCAGCCACCAGGGTGGTGTATACAATGAGCAGTTCTTC.

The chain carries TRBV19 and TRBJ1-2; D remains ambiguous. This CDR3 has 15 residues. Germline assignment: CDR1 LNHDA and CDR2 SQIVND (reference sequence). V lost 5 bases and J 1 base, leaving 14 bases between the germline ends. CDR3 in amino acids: CASSAGQVYNYGYTF. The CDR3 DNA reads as TGTGCCAGTAGTGCCGGGCAGGTCTATAACTATGGCTACACCTTC.

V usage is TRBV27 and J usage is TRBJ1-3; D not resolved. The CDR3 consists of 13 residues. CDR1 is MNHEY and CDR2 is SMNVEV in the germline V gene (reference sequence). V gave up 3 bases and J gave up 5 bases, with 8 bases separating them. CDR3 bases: TGTGCCAGCAGTTTGTCTTTTAGAAACACCATATATTTT. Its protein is CASSLSFRNTIYF.

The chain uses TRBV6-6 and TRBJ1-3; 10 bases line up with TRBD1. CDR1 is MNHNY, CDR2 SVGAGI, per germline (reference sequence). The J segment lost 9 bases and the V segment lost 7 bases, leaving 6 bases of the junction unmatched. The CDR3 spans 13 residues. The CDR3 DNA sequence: TGTGCCAGCAAGAGGACAGGGGGAGTCACCATATATTTT. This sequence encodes CASKRTGGVTIYF.

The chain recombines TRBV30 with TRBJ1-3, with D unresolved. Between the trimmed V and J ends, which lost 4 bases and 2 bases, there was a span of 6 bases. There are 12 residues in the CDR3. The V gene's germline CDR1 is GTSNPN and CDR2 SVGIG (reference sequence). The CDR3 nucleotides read TGTGCCTGGAAAGGGACTGGAAACACCATATATTTT. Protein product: CAWKGTGNTIYF.

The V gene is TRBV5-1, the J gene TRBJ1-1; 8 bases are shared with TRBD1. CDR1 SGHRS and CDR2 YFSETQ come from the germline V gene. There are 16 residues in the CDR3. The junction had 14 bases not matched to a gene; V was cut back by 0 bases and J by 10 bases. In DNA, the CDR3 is TGCGCCAGCAGCTTGGACGGGCCGGACAGGGCATTAGTAGCTTTCTTT. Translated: CASSLDGPDRALVAFF.

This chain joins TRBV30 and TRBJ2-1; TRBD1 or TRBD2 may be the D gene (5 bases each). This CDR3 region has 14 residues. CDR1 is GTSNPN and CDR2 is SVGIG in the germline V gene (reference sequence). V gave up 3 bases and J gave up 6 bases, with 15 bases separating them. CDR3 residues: CAWRGTGPVNEQFF. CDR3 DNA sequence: TGTGCCTGGAGAGGGACCGGGCCGGTCAATGAGCAGTTCTTC.

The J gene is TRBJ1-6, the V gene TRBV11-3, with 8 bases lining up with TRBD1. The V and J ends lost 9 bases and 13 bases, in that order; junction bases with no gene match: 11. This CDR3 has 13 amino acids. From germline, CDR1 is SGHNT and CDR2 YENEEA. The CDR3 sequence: CASRDRSTSPLHF. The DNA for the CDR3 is TGTGCCAGTCGGGACAGGTCTACGAGTCCCCTCCACTTT.

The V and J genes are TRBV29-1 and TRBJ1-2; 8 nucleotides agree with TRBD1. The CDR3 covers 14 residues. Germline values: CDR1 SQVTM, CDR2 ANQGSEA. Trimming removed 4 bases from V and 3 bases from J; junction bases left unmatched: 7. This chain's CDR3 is CSVGTGGVDYGYTF. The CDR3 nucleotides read TGCAGCGTTGGAACAGGGGGAGTCGACTATGGCTACACCTTC.

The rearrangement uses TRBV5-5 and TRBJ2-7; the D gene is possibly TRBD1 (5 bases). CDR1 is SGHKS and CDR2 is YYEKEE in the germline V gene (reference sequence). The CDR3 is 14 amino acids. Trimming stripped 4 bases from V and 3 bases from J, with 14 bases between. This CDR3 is CASSQAGLDYEQYF. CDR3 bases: TGTGCCAGCAGCCAGGCAGGGCTGGACTACGAGCAGTACTTC.

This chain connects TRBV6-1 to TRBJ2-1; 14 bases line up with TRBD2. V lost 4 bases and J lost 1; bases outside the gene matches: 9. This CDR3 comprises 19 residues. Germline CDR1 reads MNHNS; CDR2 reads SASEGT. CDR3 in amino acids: CASSGPGTSGRFSYNEQFF. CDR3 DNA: TGTGCCAGCAGTGGACCCGGGACTAGCGGGAGATTTTCCTACAATGAGCAGTTCTTC.

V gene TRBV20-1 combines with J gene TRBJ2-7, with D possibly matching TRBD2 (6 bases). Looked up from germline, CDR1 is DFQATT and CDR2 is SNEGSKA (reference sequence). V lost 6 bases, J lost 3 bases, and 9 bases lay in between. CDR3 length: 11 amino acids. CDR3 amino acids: CSARDFYEQYF. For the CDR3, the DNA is TGCAGTGCCCGGGACTTCTACGAGCAGTACTTC.

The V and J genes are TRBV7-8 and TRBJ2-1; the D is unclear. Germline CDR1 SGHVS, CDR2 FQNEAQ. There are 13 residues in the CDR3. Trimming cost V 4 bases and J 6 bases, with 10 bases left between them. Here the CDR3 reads CASSSRTVNEQFF. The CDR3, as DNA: TGTGCCAGCAGCTCCCGAACAGTCAATGAGCAGTTCTTC. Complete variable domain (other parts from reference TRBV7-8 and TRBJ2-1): GAGVSQSPRYKVAKRGQDVALRCDPISGHVSLFWYQQALGQGPEFLTYFQNEAQLDKSGLPSDRFFAERPEGSVSTLKIQRTQQEDSAVYLCASSSRTVNEQFFGPGTRLTVL.

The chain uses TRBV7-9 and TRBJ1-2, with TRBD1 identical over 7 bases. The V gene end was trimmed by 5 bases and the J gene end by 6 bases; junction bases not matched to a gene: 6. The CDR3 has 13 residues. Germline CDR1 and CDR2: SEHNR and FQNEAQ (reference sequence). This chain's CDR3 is CASSLGGSNGYTF. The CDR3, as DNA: TGTGCCAGCAGCCTAGGGGGCTCAAATGGCTACACCTTC.